This T cell receptor (beta chain) was obtained from a study of T cells in localized non-small cell lung cancer. Findings of the study overall: Longer overall survival accompanied higher blood T cell density. Adjacent lung tissue had a median about 60 of the top 100 clones found in the tumor. Tumor trailed uninvolved adjacent lung in T cell clonality, which peaked there. The tumor had only one region sequenced, so heterogeneity remains possible.

The CDR3 runs to 18 residues. Germline values: CDR1 SGHRS, CDR2 YFSETQ. Trimming at V came to 0 bases and at J to 0 bases, leaving 8 bases not matched to a gene. The method was immunoSEQ multiplex PCR; TCRdb's version includes in-frame clones alone and lacks a portion of them. Among 65,000 to 90,000 clones listed, over 60% were seen once. A note on this clone: Antigen unknown.

V gene TRBV5-1 combines with J gene TRBJ2-1; TRBD2 matches 8 bases. The clonotype comes from a man aged 35-69 years with stage II squamous cell lung carcinoma. Sequences were derived from PBMCs, sampled before any cancer treatment. The chain's CDR3 is CASSLGSSGRISYNEQFF. Here the CDR3 DNA reads TGCGCCAGCAGCTTGGGTTCTAGCGGGCGGATCTCCTACAATGAGCAGTTCTTC.